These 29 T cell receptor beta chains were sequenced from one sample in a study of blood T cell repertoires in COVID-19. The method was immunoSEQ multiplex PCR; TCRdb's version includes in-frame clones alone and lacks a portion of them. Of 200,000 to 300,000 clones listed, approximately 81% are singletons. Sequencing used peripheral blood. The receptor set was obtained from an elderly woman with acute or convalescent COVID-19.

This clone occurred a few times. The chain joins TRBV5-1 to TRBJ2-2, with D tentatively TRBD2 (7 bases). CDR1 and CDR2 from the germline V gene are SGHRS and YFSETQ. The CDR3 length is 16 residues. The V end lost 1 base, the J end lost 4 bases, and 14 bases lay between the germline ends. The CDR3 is CASSLLGGGTTGELFF. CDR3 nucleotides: TGCGCCAGCAGCTTGTTAGGGGGAGGGACCACCGGGGAGCTGTTTTTT.

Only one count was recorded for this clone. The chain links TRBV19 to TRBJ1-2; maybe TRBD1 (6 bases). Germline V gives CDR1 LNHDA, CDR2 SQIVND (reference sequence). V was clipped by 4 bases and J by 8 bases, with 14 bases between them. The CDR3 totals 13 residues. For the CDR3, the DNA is TGTGCCAGTAGTAACTTACGGACAGACGGCTACACCTTC. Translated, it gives CASSNLRTDGYTF.

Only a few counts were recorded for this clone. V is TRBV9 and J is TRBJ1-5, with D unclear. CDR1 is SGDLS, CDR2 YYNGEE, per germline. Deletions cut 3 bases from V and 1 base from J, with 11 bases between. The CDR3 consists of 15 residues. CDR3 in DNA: TGTGCCAGCAGCGACGGACTGGTGAGCAATCAGCCCCAGCATTTT. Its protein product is CASSDGLVSNQPQHF. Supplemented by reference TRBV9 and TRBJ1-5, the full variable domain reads DSGVTQTPKHLITATGQRVTLRCSPRSGDLSVYWYQQSLDQGLQFLIQYYNGEERAKGNILERFSAQQFPDLHSELNLSSLELGDSALYFCASSDGLVSNQPQHFGDGTRLSIL.

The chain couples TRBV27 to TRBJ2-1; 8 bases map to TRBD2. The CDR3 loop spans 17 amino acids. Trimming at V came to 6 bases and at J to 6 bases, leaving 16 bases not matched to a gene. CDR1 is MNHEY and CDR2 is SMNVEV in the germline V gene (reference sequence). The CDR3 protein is CASSFRSPGAGGNEQFF. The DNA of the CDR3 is TGTGCCAGCAGCTTTCGTTCCCCGGGTGCGGGGGGCAATGAGCAGTTCTTC.

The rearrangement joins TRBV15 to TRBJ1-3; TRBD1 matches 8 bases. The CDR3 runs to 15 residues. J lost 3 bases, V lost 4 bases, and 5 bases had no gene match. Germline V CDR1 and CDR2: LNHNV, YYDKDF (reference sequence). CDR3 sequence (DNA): TGTGCCACCAGCACGGGACAGGTGGTTGGAAACACCATATATTTT. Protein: CATSTGQVVGNTIYF.

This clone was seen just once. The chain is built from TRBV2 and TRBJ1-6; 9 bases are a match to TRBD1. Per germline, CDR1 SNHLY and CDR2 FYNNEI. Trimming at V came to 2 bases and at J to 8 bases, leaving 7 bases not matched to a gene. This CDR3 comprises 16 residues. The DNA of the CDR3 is TGTGCCAGCAGTGAAAGCCCACAGGGGGCCCATTCACCCCTCCACTTT. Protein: CASSESPQGAHSPLHF.

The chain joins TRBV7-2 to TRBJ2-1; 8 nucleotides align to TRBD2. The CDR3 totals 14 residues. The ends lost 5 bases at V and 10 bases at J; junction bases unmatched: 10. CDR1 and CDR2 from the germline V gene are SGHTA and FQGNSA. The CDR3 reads CASSPLGLAGEQFF. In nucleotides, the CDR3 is TGTGCCAGCAGCCCTTTGGGCCTAGCGGGCGAGCAGTTCTTC.

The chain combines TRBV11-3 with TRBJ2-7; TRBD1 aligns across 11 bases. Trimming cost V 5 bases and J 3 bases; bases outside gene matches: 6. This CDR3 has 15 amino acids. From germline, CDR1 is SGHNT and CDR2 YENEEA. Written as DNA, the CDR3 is TGTGCCAGCAGCCCGGGGACAGGGGGTGACTACGAGCAGTACTTC. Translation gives CASSPGTGGDYEQYF. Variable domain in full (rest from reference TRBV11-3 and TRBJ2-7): EAGVVQSPRYKIIEKKQPVAFWCNPISGHNTLYWYLQNLGQGPELLIRYENEEAVDDSQLPKDRFSAERLKGVDSTLKIQPAELGDSAVYLCASSPGTGGDYEQYFGPGTRLTVT.

The CDR3 DNA follows: TGCGCCAGCAGCTTAGAGACCGCGGGTTCACCCCTCCACTTT. Encoded protein: CASSLETAGSPLHF. This chain connects TRBV5-1 to TRBJ1-6; D uncertain. V lost 2 bases and J 9 bases, leaving 12 bases between the germline ends. The germline V gene has CDR1 SGHRS and CDR2 YFSETQ. The CDR3 runs to 14 residues.

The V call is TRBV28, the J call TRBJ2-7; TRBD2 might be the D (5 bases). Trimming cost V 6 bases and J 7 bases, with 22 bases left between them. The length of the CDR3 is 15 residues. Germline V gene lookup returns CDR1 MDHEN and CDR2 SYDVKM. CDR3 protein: CASRHPDGIPGEQYF. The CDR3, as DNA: TGTGCCAGCAGACACCCAGACGGGATACCTGGGGAGCAGTACTTC.

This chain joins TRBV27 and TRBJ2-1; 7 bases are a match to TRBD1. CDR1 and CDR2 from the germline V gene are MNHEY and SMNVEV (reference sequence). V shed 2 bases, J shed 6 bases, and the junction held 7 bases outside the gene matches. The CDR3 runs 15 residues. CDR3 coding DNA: TGTGCCAGCAGTTTAGGAGCTCAGGGGGTCAATGAGCAGTTCTTC. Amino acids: CASSLGAQGVNEQFF.

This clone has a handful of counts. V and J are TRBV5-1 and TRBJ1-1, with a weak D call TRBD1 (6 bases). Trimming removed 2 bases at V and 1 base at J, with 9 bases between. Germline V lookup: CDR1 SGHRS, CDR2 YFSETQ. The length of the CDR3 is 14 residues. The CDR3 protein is CASSFRDTNTEAFF. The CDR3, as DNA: TGCGCCAGCAGCTTCCGGGACACGAACACTGAAGCTTTCTTT. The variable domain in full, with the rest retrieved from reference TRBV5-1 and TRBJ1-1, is KAGVTQTPRYLIKTRGQQVTLSCSPISGHRSVSWYQQTPGQGLQFLFEYFSETQRNKGNFPGRFSGRQFSNSRSEMNVSTLELGDSALYLCASSFRDTNTEAFFGQGTRLTVV.

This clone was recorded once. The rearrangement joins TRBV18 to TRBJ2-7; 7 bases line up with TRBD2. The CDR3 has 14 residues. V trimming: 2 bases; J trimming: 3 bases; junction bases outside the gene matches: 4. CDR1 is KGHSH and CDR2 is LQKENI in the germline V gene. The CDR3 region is CASSPSGTLYEQYF. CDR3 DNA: TGTGCCAGCTCACCAAGCGGGACCCTCTACGAGCAGTACTTC. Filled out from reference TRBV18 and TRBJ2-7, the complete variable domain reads NAGVMQNPRHLVRRRGQEARLRCSPMKGHSHVYWYRQLPEEGLKFMVYLQKENIIDESGMPKERFSAEFPKEGPSILRIQQVVRGDSAAYFCASSPSGTLYEQYFGPGTRLTVT.

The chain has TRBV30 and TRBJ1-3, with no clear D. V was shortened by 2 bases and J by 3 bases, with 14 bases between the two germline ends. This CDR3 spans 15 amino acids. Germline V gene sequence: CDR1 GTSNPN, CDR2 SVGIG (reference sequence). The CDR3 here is CAWSRLGQVGNTIYF. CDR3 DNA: TGTGCCTGGAGTCGCCTTGGGCAGGTTGGAAACACCATATATTTT.

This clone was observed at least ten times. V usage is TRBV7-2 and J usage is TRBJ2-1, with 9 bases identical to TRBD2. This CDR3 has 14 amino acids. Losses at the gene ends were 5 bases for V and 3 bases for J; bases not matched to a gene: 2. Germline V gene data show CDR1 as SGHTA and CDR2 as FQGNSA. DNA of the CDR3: TGTGCCAGCAGCACGACTAGCGGCTACAATGAGCAGTTCTTC. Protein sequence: CASSTTSGYNEQFF.

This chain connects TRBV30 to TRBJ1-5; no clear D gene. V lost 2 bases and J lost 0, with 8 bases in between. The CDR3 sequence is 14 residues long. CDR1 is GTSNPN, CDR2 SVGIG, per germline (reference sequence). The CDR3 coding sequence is TGTGCCTGGAGTAGTACATTTAGCAATCAGCCCCAGCATTTT. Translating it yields CAWSSTFSNQPQHF.

For the CDR3, the DNA is TGTGCCACCTCTCTGGGACAGCACCTCTCTGGAAACACCATATATTTT. This sequence encodes CATSLGQHLSGNTIYF. The chain uses TRBV19 and TRBJ1-3; 7 bases are shared with TRBD1. This CDR3 spans 16 amino acids. Looked up from germline, CDR1 is LNHDA and CDR2 is SQIVND (reference sequence). J lost 0 bases, V lost 10 bases, and 12 bases had no gene match.

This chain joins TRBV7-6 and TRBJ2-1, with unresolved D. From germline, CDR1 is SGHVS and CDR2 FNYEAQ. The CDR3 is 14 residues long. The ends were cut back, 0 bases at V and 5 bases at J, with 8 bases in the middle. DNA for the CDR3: TGTGCCAGCAGCTTAGCTAGAGAGAACAATGAGCAGTTCTTC. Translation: CASSLARENNEQFF. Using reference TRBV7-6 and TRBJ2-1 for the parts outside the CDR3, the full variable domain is GAGVSQSPRYKVTKRGQDVALRCDPISGHVSLYWYRQALGQGPEFLTYFNYEAQQDKSGLPNDRFSAERPEGSISTLTIQRTEQRDSAMYRCASSLARENNEQFFGPGTRLTVL.

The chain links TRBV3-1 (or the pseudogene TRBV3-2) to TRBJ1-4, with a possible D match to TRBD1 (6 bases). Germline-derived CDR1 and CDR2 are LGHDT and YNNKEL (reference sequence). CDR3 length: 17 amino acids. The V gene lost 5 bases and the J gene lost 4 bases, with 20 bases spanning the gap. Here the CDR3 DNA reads TGTGCCAGCAGCACCCGACGTGAGGACAGTCTTAATGAAAAACTGTTTTTT. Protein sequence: CASSTRREDSLNEKLFF.

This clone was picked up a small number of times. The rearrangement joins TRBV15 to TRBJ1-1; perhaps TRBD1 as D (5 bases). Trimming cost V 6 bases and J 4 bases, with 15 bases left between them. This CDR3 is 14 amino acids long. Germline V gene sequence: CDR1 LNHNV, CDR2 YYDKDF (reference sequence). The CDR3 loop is CATSSRGRGTEAFF. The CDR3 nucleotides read TGTGCCACCAGTAGTAGGGGAAGGGGCACTGAAGCTTTCTTT.

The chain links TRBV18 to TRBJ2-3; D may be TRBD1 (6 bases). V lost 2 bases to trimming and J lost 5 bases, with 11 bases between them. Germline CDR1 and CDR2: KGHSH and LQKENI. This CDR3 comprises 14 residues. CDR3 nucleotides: TGTGCCAGCTCACCAGGGGGCTCGATAGATACGCAGTATTTT. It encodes CASSPGGSIDTQYF.

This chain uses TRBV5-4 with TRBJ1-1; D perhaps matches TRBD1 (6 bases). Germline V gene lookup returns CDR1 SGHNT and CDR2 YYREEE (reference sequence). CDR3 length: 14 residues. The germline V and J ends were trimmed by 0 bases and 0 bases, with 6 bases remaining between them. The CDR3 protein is CASSLEGVNTEAFF. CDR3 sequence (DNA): TGTGCCAGCAGCTTGGAGGGGGTGAACACTGAAGCTTTCTTT. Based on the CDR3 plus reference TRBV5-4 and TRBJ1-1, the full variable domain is ETGVTQSPTHLIKTRGQQVTLRCSSQSGHNTVSWYQQALGQGPQFIFQYYREEENGRGNFPPRFSGLQFPNYSSELNVNALELDDSALYLCASSLEGVNTEAFFGQGTRLTVV.

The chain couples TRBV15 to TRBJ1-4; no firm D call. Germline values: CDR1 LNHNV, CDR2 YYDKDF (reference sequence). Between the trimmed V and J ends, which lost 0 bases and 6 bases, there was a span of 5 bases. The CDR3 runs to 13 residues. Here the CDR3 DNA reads TGTGCCACCAGCAGAGATCAGGATGAAAAACTGTTTTTT. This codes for CATSRDQDEKLFF.

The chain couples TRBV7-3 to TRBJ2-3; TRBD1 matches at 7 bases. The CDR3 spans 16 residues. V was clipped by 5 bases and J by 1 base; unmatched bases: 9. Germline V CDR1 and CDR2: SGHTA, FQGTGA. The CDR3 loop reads CASSPNRGSGTDTQYF. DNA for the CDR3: TGTGCCAGCAGCCCAAACAGGGGATCGGGCACAGATACGCAGTATTTT.

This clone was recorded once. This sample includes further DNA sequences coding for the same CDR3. CDR3 sequence reads: CASRTSGPSYNEQFF. The CDR3 bases are TGTGCCAGTAGAACTAGCGGACCCTCCTACAATGAGCAGTTCTTC. The chain links TRBV19 to TRBJ2-1, with 8 nucleotides matching TRBD2. The CDR3 has 15 residues. J was trimmed by 0 bases and V by 6 bases; bases with no gene match: 4. CDR1 is LNHDA, CDR2 SQIVND, per germline (reference sequence).

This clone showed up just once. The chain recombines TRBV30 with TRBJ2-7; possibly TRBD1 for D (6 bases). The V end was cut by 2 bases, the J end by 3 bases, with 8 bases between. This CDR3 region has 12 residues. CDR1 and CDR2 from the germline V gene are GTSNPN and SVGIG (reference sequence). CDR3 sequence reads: CAWSLGGYEQYF. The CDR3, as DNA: TGTGCCTGGAGTCTAGGGGGCTACGAGCAGTACTTC.

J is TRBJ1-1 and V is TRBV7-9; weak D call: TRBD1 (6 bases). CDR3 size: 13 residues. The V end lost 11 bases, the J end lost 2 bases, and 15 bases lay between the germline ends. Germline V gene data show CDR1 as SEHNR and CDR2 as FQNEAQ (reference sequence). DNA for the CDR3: TGTGCCGGAATGGGACAACCAAACACTGAAGCTTTCTTT. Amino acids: CAGMGQPNTEAFF.

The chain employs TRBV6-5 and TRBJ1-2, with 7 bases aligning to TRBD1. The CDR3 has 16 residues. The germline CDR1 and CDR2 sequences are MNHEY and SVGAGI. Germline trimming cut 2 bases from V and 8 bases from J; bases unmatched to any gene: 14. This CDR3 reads CASSYPTGTANWGYTF. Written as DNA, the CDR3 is TGTGCCAGCAGTTACCCGACCGGGACAGCCAACTGGGGCTACACCTTC.

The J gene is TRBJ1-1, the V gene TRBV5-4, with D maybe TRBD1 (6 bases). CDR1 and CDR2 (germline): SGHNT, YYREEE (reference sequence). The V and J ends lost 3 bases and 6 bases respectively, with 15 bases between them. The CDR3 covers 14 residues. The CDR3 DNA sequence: TGTGCCAGCAGCTGGGACATCTCGAGCGCTGAAGCTTTCTTT. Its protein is CASSWDISSAEAFF.